This is a list of T cell receptor beta chains from one sample in a study of CD8+ T cells in alopecia areata. Produced via immunoSEQ multiplex PCR; TCRdb's table is partial and in-frame only. This sample yields 130,000 or so clones, of which about 49% are seen a single time; around a sixth belongs to the top ten. The specimen was CD8+ T cells sorted from blood, collected at week 0. The receptors stem from a human donor with alopecia areata. The CDR3 runs from the conserved cysteine through the conserved F or W. The D gene is left open where the match is weak. Clone size is shown for a subset of rows, as once, few, many or a class of expanded clone.

14	TRBJ1-2	.	TRBV30	.	CASFPGEGSWGYTF	TGTGCCTCCTTCCCGGGAGAGGGATCGTGGGGCTACACCTTC
16	TRBJ2-3	.	TRBV7-9	.	CASSYQDSFPTDTQYF	TGTGCCAGCAGCTATCAGGATTCTTTCCCCACAGATACGCAGTATTTT
13	TRBJ1-5	.	TRBV6-1	TRBD1	CASRDRLNQPQHF	TGTGCCAGCAGGGACAGGTTGAATCAGCCCCAGCATTTT
13	TRBJ2-7	once	TRBV9	.	CASAKGDRYEQYF	TGTGCCAGCGCCAAGGGGGATCGCTACGAGCAGTACTTC
16	TRBJ2-2	.	TRBV4-2	.	CASSHERDFSTGELFF	TGTGCCAGCAGCCACGAACGGGACTTTTCAACCGGGGAGCTGTTTTTT
16	TRBJ2-3	once	TRBV5-1	.	CASSLAVDLPTDTQYF	TGCGCCAGCAGCTTGGCCGTAGATCTTCCCACAGATACGCAGTATTTT
13	TRBJ2-5	.	TRBV6-5	.	CASSYGEWETQYF	TGTGCCAGCAGTTACGGGGAGTGGGAGACCCAGTACTTC
15	TRBJ2-7	few	TRBV10-2	TRBD2	CASSEAGGGTYEQYF	TGCGCCAGCAGTGAAGCCGGGGGGGGTACCTACGAGCAGTACTTC
16	TRBJ1-6	.	TRBV4-1	TRBD1	CASSPDRGLGNSPLHF	TGCGCCAGCAGCCCCGACAGGGGCCTCGGGAATTCACCCCTCCACTTT
17	TRBJ2-7	.	TRBV30	TRBD2	CAWSQAGGGFSSYEQYF	TGTGCCTGGAGTCAGGCGGGGGGCGGTTTCAGCTCCTACGAGCAGTACTTC
17	TRBJ2-7	.	TRBV27	TRBD1	CASSLYPVGTESYEQYF	TGTGCCAGCAGTTTATACCCGGTGGGGACAGAGTCCTACGAGCAGTACTTC